Listed here are 8 T cell receptor beta chains from one sample, sequenced in a study of PD-1 blockade in classical Hodgkin lymphoma. There was relapse after autologous stem cell transplantation in every patient, and there was variation in brentuximab vedotin exposure. Clones were sequenced by immunoSEQ multiplex PCR, and TCRdb holds only the in-frame ones, with some missing. The sample holds nearly 100,000 clones, approximately 88% seen once. This material consisted of peripheral blood mononuclear cells (PBMCs), taken at baseline. The receptors shown here come from a human donor with classical Hodgkin lymphoma.

This chain joins TRBV28 and TRBJ1-3; 7 nucleotides align to TRBD1. Germline V gives CDR1 MDHEN, CDR2 SYDVKM. Trimming removed 6 bases from V and 5 bases from J; junction bases left unmatched: 7. The CDR3 consists of 14 residues. CDR3: CASSWGQLRNTIYF. CDR3 nucleotides: TGTGCCAGCAGCTGGGGACAGCTTAGAAACACCATATATTTT.

The chain carries TRBV5-4 and TRBJ1-2; 7 bases are shared with TRBD1. Germline assignment: CDR1 SGHNT and CDR2 YYREEE (reference sequence). Germline trimming cut 4 bases from V and 7 bases from J; bases unmatched to any gene: 4. The length of the CDR3 is 12 residues. The CDR3 loop is CASSPDRVGYTF. The CDR3 region has the DNA TGTGCCAGCAGCCCAGACAGGGTTGGCTACACCTTC.

J is TRBJ2-7 and V is TRBV9; 9 bases map to TRBD1. The CDR3 is 15 residues long. Trimming cost V 0 bases and J 5 bases; bases outside gene matches: 6. Germline V CDR1 and CDR2: SGDLS, YYNGEE. Written as DNA, the CDR3 is TGTGCCAGCAGCGTAGGCCGGGACAGGGTACACGAGCAGTACTTC. It specifies CASSVGRDRVHEQYF.

The rearrangement links TRBV6-5 to TRBJ1-3; TRBD1 might be the D (5 bases). The V end lost 0 bases, the J end lost 0 bases, and 9 bases lay between the germline ends. The germline V gene has CDR1 MNHEY and CDR2 SVGAGI. This CDR3 region has 16 residues. The DNA of the CDR3 is TGTGCCAGCAGTTACTCGCGGGGGATCTCTGGAAACACCATATATTTT. Translating it yields CASSYSRGISGNTIYF.

The genes are TRBV9 and TRBJ2-6; the match to TRBD2 covers 9 bases. Germline V gives CDR1 SGDLS, CDR2 YYNGEE. This CDR3 contains 19 residues. J gave up 3 bases and V 3 bases, and 13 bases lay outside the gene matches. The CDR3 bases are TGTGCCAGCAGCGGCCGGGGACAACTAGCGGGCCGTGGGGCCAACGTCCTGACTTTC. Its translation is CASSGRGQLAGRGANVLTF.

The chain carries TRBV5-1 and TRBJ2-1, with 9 bases that match TRBD1. The germline V gene encodes CDR1 SGHRS and CDR2 YFSETQ. V lost 0 bases and J lost 8; bases outside the gene matches: 6. The length of the CDR3 is 15 residues. This CDR3 reads CASSLVRTGVDEQFF. The CDR3 DNA follows: TGCGCCAGCAGCTTGGTTCGGACAGGGGTGGATGAGCAGTTCTTC.

V and J are TRBV7-2 and TRBJ2-1; 7 bases align to TRBD2. V dropped 7 bases and J dropped 11; count of bases not matched to a gene: 17. The CDR3 covers 15 residues. The germline CDR1 and CDR2 sequences are SGHTA and FQGNSA. CDR3 sequence: CASTLLGEGTKKQFF. The CDR3 DNA reads TGTGCCAGCACCCTCTTAGGGGAGGGGACTAAGAAGCAGTTCTTC.

This clone was seen a single time. The genes are TRBV6-5 and TRBJ1-2; 9 nucleotides agree with TRBD1. Germline loops: CDR1 MNHEY, CDR2 SVGAGI. The CDR3 extends over 14 amino acids. Trimming took 2 bases from V and 9 from J; bases not matched to a gene: 7. The CDR3 nucleotides read TGTGCCAGCAGTTACGGGGACAGGGAGGCGAGCTACACCTTC. This codes for CASSYGDREASYTF.